This entry lists 21 T cell receptor beta chains sequenced from one sample in a study of spatial heterogeneity in lung cancer. TCRdb itself ran the 5' RACE reads through MiXCR, one entry per CDR3 protein. The repertoire holds 25,000 or so distinct CDR3 sequences, with about 4.7% as singletons. Time point: sample taken at primary tumor resection. The source material was PBMCs, sampled at surgery. These receptors all come from a male donor with early-stage non-small cell lung cancer.

Many counts were recorded for this clonotype. The CDR3 DNA follows: TGTGCCAGTAGTATAGGGAAGGCGTACCAAGAGACCCAGTACTTC. Translating gives CASSIGKAYQETQYF. The genes are TRBV19 and TRBJ2-5; no clear D. The CDR3 sequence is 15 residues long. CDR1 is LNHDA, CDR2 SQIVND, per germline (reference sequence). With 1 base removed from V and 0 bases from J, the gap between germline ends came to 9 bases.

This clonotype was observed many times. This chain links TRBV10-3 with TRBJ1-1, with D unresolved. Germline lookup yields CDR1 ENHRY and CDR2 SYGVKD. The V and J ends lost 3 bases and 3 bases respectively, with 8 bases between them. The CDR3 runs to 13 residues. CDR3 sequence (DNA): TGTGCCATCAGTGACCGGCAGCACACTGAAGCTTTCTTT. This encodes CAISDRQHTEAFF.

V is TRBV6-2 or TRBV6-3 and J is TRBJ2-7; the match to TRBD1 covers 8 bases. CDR1 is MNHEY, CDR2 SVGEGT, per germline. This CDR3 contains 14 residues. J was trimmed by 0 bases and V by 5 bases; bases with no gene match: 3. CDR3 protein: CASSPTGASYEQYF. Here the CDR3 DNA reads TGTGCCAGCAGTCCGACAGGGGCCTCCTACGAGCAGTACTTC.

This clonotype has ten or more counts. The rearrangement uses TRBV28 and TRBJ2-7; 9 bases line up with TRBD1. V shed 5 bases, J shed 3 bases, and the junction held 8 bases outside the gene matches. Looked up from germline, CDR1 is MDHEN and CDR2 is SYDVKM. This CDR3 is 15 amino acids long. The CDR3, as DNA: TGTGCCAGCAGTGGAGGTGGGGACAGGGTCTACGAGCAGTACTTC. Amino acids: CASSGGGDRVYEQYF. The full variable domain, with the rest looked up from reference TRBV28 and TRBJ2-7, is DVKVTQSSRYLVKRTGEKVFLECVQDMDHENMFWYRQDPGLGLRLIYFSYDVKMKEKGDIPEGYSVSREKKERFSLILESASTNQTSMYLCASSGGGDRVYEQYFGPGTRLTVT.

This clonotype has at least ten counts. V is TRBV28 and J is TRBJ1-6; 8 positions match TRBD1. Germline V gene lookup returns CDR1 MDHEN and CDR2 SYDVKM. The V segment lost 8 bases and the J segment 0 bases; nucleotides outside the gene matches: 6. CDR3 length: 16 amino acids. This CDR3 is CASETGGSSYNSPLHF. As DNA, the CDR3 is TGTGCCAGCGAAACAGGGGGTAGCTCCTATAATTCACCCCTCCACTTT.

This clonotype was seen at least ten times. V and J are TRBV5-4 and TRBJ2-1; 11 positions match TRBD2. Unmatched junction bases numbered 5, after V lost 0 bases and J lost 9 bases. CDR1 and CDR2 from the germline V gene are SGHNT and YYREEE (reference sequence). The CDR3 covers 15 residues. The DNA for the CDR3 is TGTGCCAGCAGCTTGGGACTAGCGGGATTGGGTGAGCAGTTCTTC. This translates into CASSLGLAGLGEQFF.

This clonotype was seen ten or more times. V is TRBV19 and J is TRBJ2-6; no definite D call. Germline CDR1 reads LNHDA; CDR2 reads SQIVND (reference sequence). This CDR3 region has 15 residues. V shed 5 bases and J shed 0 bases, with 8 bases lying between them. The CDR3 loop reads CASSRKSSGANVLTF. The CDR3 nucleotides read TGTGCCAGTAGTCGTAAGAGCTCTGGGGCCAACGTCCTGACTTTC.

The CDR3 sequence is CASSALRTGGADSGNTIYF. CDR3 bases: TGTGCCAGCAGTGCCCTAAGGACAGGGGGCGCCGACTCTGGAAACACCATATATTTT. J is TRBJ1-3 and V is TRBV27; 11 positions match TRBD1. J gave up 0 bases and V 5 bases, and 12 bases lay outside the gene matches. The CDR3 consists of 19 residues. Germline CDR1 is MNHEY and CDR2 is SMNVEV (reference sequence).

This clonotype was counted at least ten times. The chain carries TRBV20-1 and TRBJ2-7; 8 bases fit TRBD1. The CDR3 has 15 residues. Germline assignment: CDR1 DFQATT and CDR2 SNEGSKA (reference sequence). The V gene end was trimmed by 5 bases and the J gene end by 5 bases; junction bases not matched to a gene: 14. The CDR3 DNA is TGCAGTGCTTCCATTGGGAGGACAGGGCCAGACGAGCAGTACTTC. Residues: CSASIGRTGPDEQYF.

This clonotype was seen many times. V and J are TRBV6-2 or TRBV6-3 and TRBJ2-3; 9 bases align to TRBD2. V lost 3 bases, J lost 9 bases, and 10 bases stayed unmatched. CDR3 size: 15 residues. The germline gives CDR1 MNHEY, CDR2 SVGEGT. The CDR3 spells CASSYGGGRAGTQYF. The DNA of the CDR3 is TGTGCCAGCAGTTATGGTGGCGGGAGGGCCGGGACGCAGTATTTT.

This clonotype has ten or more counts. J is TRBJ2-3 and V is TRBV2; 9 bases agree with TRBD2. J gave up 2 bases and V 3 bases, and 3 bases lay outside the gene matches. CDR3 length: 15 residues. Per germline, CDR1 SNHLY and CDR2 FYNNEI. The CDR3 sequence is CASSELAGTTDTQYF. The CDR3 nucleotides read TGTGCCAGCAGTGAGCTAGCGGGGACCACAGATACGCAGTATTTT. Variable domain in full (rest from reference TRBV2 and TRBJ2-3): EPEVTQTPSHQVTQMGQEVILRCVPISNHLYFYWYRQILGQKVEFLVSFYNNEISEKSEIFDDQFSVERPDGSNFTLKIRSTKLEDSAMYFCASSELAGTTDTQYFGPGTRLTVL.

This chain links TRBV3-1 with TRBJ2-1; TRBD2 agrees at 12 bases. After removal of 4 bases from V and 4 bases from J, the junction contained 8 bases not matched to a gene. The length of the CDR3 is 17 residues. Germline CDR1 and CDR2: LGHDT and YNNKEL (reference sequence). Here the CDR3 reads CASSPGLAGGPYNEQFF. DNA for the CDR3: TGTGCCAGCAGCCCCGGGCTAGCGGGAGGGCCATACAATGAGCAGTTCTTC.

The sample holds many counts of this clonotype. The rearrangement joins TRBV12-3 or TRBV12-4 to TRBJ1-5; no reliable D call. The CDR3 is 15 amino acids. V lost 3 bases, J lost 0 bases, and 9 bases lay in between. For the CDR3, the DNA is TGTGCCAGCAGTTTCGGAATAGGTAGCAATCAGCCCCAGCATTTT. Its protein product is CASSFGIGSNQPQHF.

Ten or more counts support this clonotype. CDR3 nucleotides: TGCGCCAGCAGGGTACAGACTAGCGGGAAGGGATTAGGGTCCTACGAGCAGTACTTC. It translates to CASRVQTSGKGLGSYEQYF. This chain links TRBV10-2 with TRBJ2-7; 11 bases fit TRBD2. From germline, CDR1 is WSHSY and CDR2 SAAADI. This CDR3 has 19 amino acids. Trimming at V came to 6 bases and at J to 1 base, leaving 17 bases not matched to a gene.

This rearrangement joins TRBV19 to TRBJ2-3, with a possible D match to TRBD1 (5 bases). V was trimmed by 6 bases and J by 5 bases, leaving 15 bases between them. The CDR3 contains 14 residues. Germline V gives CDR1 LNHDA, CDR2 SQIVND (reference sequence). The CDR3 DNA reads as TGTGCCAGTAGCGCTCAGGGAACTGGAGATACGCAGTATTTT. Encoded protein: CASSAQGTGDTQYF.

This chain uses TRBV19 with TRBJ2-1; D might be TRBD1 or TRBD2, each matching 5 bases. CDR1 is LNHDA and CDR2 is SQIVND in the germline V gene (reference sequence). V was shortened by 1 base and J by 0 bases, with 7 bases between the two germline ends. The CDR3 has 15 residues. As DNA, the CDR3 is TGTGCCAGTAGTATAGGAGGGACCTCCTACAATGAGCAGTTCTTC. Its translation: CASSIGGTSYNEQFF.

This clonotype was seen repeatedly, ten times or more. The chain joins TRBV12-3 or TRBV12-4 to TRBJ2-1; 7 bases align to TRBD1. With V trimmed by 5 bases and J by 12 bases, 19 bases remained unmatched. The length of the CDR3 is 16 residues. The CDR3 region is CASSRSTGSALQGQFF. The CDR3 DNA sequence: TGTGCCAGCAGTCGATCGACAGGGTCGGCTTTACAAGGGCAGTTCTTC.

This clonotype was found many times. The chain recombines TRBV29-1 with TRBJ1-5, with D tentatively TRBD1 (5 bases). The CDR3 runs 12 residues. Germline V gene sequence: CDR1 SQVTM, CDR2 ANQGSEA. Trimming took off 4 bases at V and 4 bases at J, with 8 bases between the two ends. The CDR3 coding sequence is TGCAGCGTTGGGGGGGTTAATCAGCCCCAGCATTTT. Protein product: CSVGGVNQPQHF.

The table lists this clonotype with many counts. The V gene is TRBV5-1, the J gene TRBJ2-5, with 10 bases matching TRBD1. CDR3 length: 16 amino acids. The V segment lost 4 bases and the J segment 0 bases; nucleotides outside the gene matches: 6. Germline lookup yields CDR1 SGHRS and CDR2 YFSETQ. The CDR3 protein is CASSPGQGTYQETQYF. CDR3 sequence (DNA): TGCGCCAGCAGCCCGGGACAGGGGACGTACCAAGAGACCCAGTACTTC. Full variable domain (rest looked up from reference TRBV5-1 and TRBJ2-5): KAGVTQTPRYLIKTRGQQVTLSCSPISGHRSVSWYQQTPGQGLQFLFEYFSETQRNKGNFPGRFSGRQFSNSRSEMNVSTLELGDSALYLCASSPGQGTYQETQYFGPGTRLLVL.

This clonotype showed up many times. The gene calls are TRBV9 and TRBJ2-5; unclear D gene. The germline V gene encodes CDR1 SGDLS and CDR2 YYNGEE. This CDR3 comprises 15 residues. V was cut by 4 bases and J by 0 bases, with 13 bases left in between. The CDR3 loop is CASSPSWAYQETQYF. CDR3 nucleotide sequence: TGTGCCAGCAGCCCCAGTTGGGCGTACCAAGAGACCCAGTACTTC.

In its sample, this clonotype was seen many times. This sequence joins TRBV5-1 and TRBJ1-1; D possibly corresponds to TRBD1 (6 bases). Trimming removed 0 bases from V and 0 bases from J, with 6 bases in between. Germline V gene sequence: CDR1 SGHRS, CDR2 YFSETQ. This CDR3 contains 14 residues. CDR3 residues: CASSLGQVNTEAFF. The CDR3, as DNA: TGCGCCAGCAGCTTGGGACAGGTGAACACTGAAGCTTTCTTT.